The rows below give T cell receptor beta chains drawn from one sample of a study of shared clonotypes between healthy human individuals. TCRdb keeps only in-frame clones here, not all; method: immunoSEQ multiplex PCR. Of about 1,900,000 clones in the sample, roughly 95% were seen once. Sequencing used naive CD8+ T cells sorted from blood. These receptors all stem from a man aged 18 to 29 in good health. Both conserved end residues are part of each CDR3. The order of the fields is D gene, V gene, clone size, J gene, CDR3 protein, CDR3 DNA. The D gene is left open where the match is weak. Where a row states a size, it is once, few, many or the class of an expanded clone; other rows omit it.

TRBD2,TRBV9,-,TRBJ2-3,CASAREGTTDTQYF,TGTGCCAGCGCGAGGGAGGGAACCACAGATACGCAGTATTTT
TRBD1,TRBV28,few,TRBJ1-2,CASRKAIDRGVYGYTF,TGTGCCAGCAGGAAAGCCATAGACAGGGGAGTCTATGGCTACACCTTC
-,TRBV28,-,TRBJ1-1,CASSRVQNTEAFF,TGTGCCAGCAGCAGGGTTCAGAACACTGAAGCTTTCTTT
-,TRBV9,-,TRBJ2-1,CASSVARGGTENEQFF,TGTGCCAGCAGCGTAGCTCGCGGAGGGACTGAAAATGAGCAGTTCTTC
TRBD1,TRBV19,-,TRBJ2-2,CASNPTGGITGELFF,TGTGCCAGTAACCCGACAGGGGGCATCACCGGGGAGCTGTTTTTT
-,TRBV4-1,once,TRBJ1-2,CASSQDPYGTPNYGYTF,TGCGCCAGCAGCCAAGATCCGTACGGGACACCAAACTATGGCTACACCTTC
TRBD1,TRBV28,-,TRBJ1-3,CASSPRPGTVPIGNTIYF,TGTGCCAGCAGTCCAAGGCCCGGGACAGTCCCCATAGGAAACACCATATATTTT
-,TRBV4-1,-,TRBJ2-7,CASSQVPGNTYEQYF,TGCGCCAGCAGTCAAGTCCCGGGGAACACCTACGAGCAGTACTTC
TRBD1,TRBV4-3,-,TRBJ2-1,CASSQDMGQGFEQFF,TGCGCCAGCAGCCAAGATATGGGACAGGGTTTTGAGCAGTTCTTC
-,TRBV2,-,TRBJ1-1,CASRSGRADTEAFF,TGTGCCAGCAGGTCCGGCAGGGCAGATACTGAAGCTTTCTTT
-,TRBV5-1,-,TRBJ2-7,CASSFTGSSYEQYF,TGCGCCAGCAGCTTTACAGGGAGCTCCTACGAGCAGTACTTC
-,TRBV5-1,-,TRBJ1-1,CASSLGPGTLNTEAFF,TGCGCCAGCAGCTTGGGTCCCGGGACTTTGAACACTGAAGCTTTCTTT
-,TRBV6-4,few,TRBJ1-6,CASSEGVYSPLHF,TGTGCCAGCAGTGAGGGGGTTTATTCACCCCTCCACTTT
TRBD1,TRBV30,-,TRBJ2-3,CAWSRTGGTDTQYF,TGTGCCTGGAGCCGGACAGGGGGCACAGATACGCAGTATTTT
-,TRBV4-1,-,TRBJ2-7,CASSQESRLSYEQYF,TGCGCCAGCAGCCAAGAGAGTCGACTTTCCTACGAGCAGTACTTC
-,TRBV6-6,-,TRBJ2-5,CASISFEETQYF,TGTGCCAGCATCAGTTTCGAAGAGACCCAGTACTTC
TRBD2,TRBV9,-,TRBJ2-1,CASSGGTSGTYNEQFF,TGTGCCAGCAGCGGAGGGACTAGCGGGACATACAATGAGCAGTTCTTC
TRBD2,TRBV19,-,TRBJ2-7,CASSILGTTTYEQYF,TGTGCCAGTAGTATTTTGGGGACTACGACCTACGAGCAGTACTTC
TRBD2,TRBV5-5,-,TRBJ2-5,CASSYGTSGSETQYF,TGTGCCAGCAGCTACGGGACTAGCGGGTCAGAGACCCAGTACTTC
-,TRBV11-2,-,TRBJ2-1,CASSLRVYNEQFF,TGTGCCAGCAGCTTAAGGGTTTACAATGAGCAGTTCTTC
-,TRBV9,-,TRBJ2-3,CASSLGDTQYF,TGTGCCAGCAGCTTAGGAGATACGCAGTATTTT
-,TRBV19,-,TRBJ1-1,CASGDRNTEAFF,TGTGCCAGCGGCGACAGGAACACTGAAGCTTTCTTT
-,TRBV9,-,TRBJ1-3,CASSEGATYGNTIYF,TGTGCCAGCAGTGAAGGGGCTACTTATGGAAACACCATATATTTT
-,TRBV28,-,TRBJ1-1,CASSVGMNTEAFF,TGTGCCAGCAGTGTGGGTATGAACACTGAAGCTTTCTTT
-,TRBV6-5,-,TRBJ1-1,CASSSLGLNTEAFF,TGTGCCAGCAGTTCCCTCGGCCTGAACACTGAAGCTTTCTTT
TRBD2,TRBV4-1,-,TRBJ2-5,CASSQGWASGLAGETQYF,TGCGCCAGCAGCCAAGGATGGGCTTCGGGACTAGCGGGAGAGACCCAGTACTTC
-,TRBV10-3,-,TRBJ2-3,CAISEWKDTQYF,TGTGCCATCAGTGAGTGGAAAGATACGCAGTATTTT
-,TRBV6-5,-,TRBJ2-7,CASSDRSYEQYF,TGTGCCAGCAGCGACAGGTCCTACGAGCAGTACTTC
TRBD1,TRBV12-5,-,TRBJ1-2,CASGSPGTVDFNFYGYTF,TGTGCTAGTGGGTCCCCCGGGACAGTGGACTTCAACTTCTATGGCTACACCTTC
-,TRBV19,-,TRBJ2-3,CASSIVTGTDTQYF,TGTGCCAGTAGTATAGTTACAGGAACAGATACGCAGTATTTT
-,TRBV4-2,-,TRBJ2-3,CASSQDVITDTQYF,TGTGCCAGCAGCCAAGACGTGATCACAGATACGCAGTATTTT
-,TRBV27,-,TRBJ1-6,CASSTNREYNSPLHF,TGTGCCAGCAGTACGAACAGGGAATATAATTCACCCCTCCACTTT
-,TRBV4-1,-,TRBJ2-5,CASSQDGQETQYF,TGCGCCAGCAGCCAAGATGGTCAAGAGACCCAGTACTTC